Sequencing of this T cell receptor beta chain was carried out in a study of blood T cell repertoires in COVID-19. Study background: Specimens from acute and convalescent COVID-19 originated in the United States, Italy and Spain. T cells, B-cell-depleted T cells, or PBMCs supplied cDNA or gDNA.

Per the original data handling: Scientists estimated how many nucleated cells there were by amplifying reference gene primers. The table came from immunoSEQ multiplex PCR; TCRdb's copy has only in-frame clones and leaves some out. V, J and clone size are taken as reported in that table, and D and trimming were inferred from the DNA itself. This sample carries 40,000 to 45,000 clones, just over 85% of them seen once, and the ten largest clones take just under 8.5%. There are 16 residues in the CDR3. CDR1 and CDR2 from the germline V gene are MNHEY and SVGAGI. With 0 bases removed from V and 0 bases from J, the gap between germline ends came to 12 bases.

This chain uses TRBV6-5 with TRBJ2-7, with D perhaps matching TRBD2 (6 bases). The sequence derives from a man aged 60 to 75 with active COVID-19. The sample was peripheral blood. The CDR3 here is CASSYSRRRGSYEQYF. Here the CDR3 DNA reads TGTGCCAGCAGTTACTCGAGGCGGAGGGGCTCCTACGAGCAGTACTTC.